One and the same sample provided the 6 T cell receptor beta chains below, sequenced in a study of vaccination and CD4 T cells after COVID-19. TCRdb itself ran the PCR reads through MiXCR, one entry per CDR3 protein. The data hold approximately 20,000 distinct CDR3 sequences, with about 60% observed a single time. Sequences were derived from CD4+ T cells from blood, sampled after SARS-CoV-2 vaccination. Receptors originate from a human donor who had recovered from COVID-19.

The gene calls are TRBV20-1 and TRBJ2-5; maybe TRBD2 (6 bases). Trimming removed 6 bases at V and 5 bases at J, with 28 bases between. Germline V gene data show CDR1 as DFQATT and CDR2 as SNEGSKA (reference sequence). This CDR3 comprises 17 residues. The CDR3 loop reads CSALVPEGMTLGETQYF. Written as DNA, the CDR3 is TGCAGTGCCCTAGTACCGGAGGGGATGACGCTTGGGGAGACCCAGTACTTC.

This clonotype was seen a handful of times. The V and J genes are TRBV6-1 and TRBJ2-7; TRBD1 might be the D (5 bases). This CDR3 comprises 15 residues. V was trimmed by 5 bases and J by 0 bases, leaving 14 bases between them. CDR1 and CDR2 (germline): MNHNS, SASEGT. The CDR3: CASSRGTGGSYEQYF. CDR3 bases: TGTGCCAGCAGTAGAGGAACAGGCGGCTCCTACGAGCAGTACTTC.

The chain recombines TRBV20-1 with TRBJ2-5, with D unresolved. V was shortened by 3 bases and J by 1 base, with 9 bases between the two germline ends. CDR1 is DFQATT and CDR2 is SNEGSKA in the germline V gene (reference sequence). The CDR3 contains 13 residues. This CDR3 is CSARQTSQETQYF. CDR3 DNA sequence: TGCAGTGCTAGGCAAACGAGCCAAGAGACCCAGTACTTC.

V is TRBV20-1 and J is TRBJ1-2; D unclear. The CDR3 consists of 15 residues. The V end lost 3 bases, the J end lost 0 bases, and 14 bases lay between the germline ends. CDR1 and CDR2 (germline): DFQATT, SNEGSKA (reference sequence). CDR3 sequence (DNA): TGCAGTGCTAGCAGCCACCCGATCGCTAACTATGGCTACACCTTC. The encoded protein is CSASSHPIANYGYTF.

This chain links TRBV19 with TRBJ1-2, with TRBD1 as a possible D gene (5 bases). CDR3 size: 15 residues. CDR1 and CDR2 from the germline V gene are LNHDA and SQIVND (reference sequence). The V end lost 7 bases, the J end lost 4 bases, and 19 bases lay between the germline ends. The CDR3 nucleotides read TGTGCCAGTACCCCGAAACACACGGGGGTCTATGGCTACACCTTC. Amino acid sequence: CASTPKHTGVYGYTF.

The chain links TRBV7-2 to TRBJ2-2; 9 nucleotides agree with TRBD2. After removal of 5 bases from V and 1 base from J, the junction contained 5 bases not matched to a gene. Germline loops: CDR1 SGHTA, CDR2 FQGNSA. CDR3 size: 16 residues. CDR3 amino acids: CASSVSSGENTGELFF. DNA for the CDR3: TGTGCCAGCAGCGTATCTAGCGGGGAGAACACCGGGGAGCTGTTTTTT.